The 2 T cell receptor beta chains in this list originate from one sample, sequenced in a study of response to subunit inactivated influenza vaccine (dated by TCRdb to about 2018). Preparation of the library involved RT-PCR. The listed sequencing device is Illumina HiSeq 2500. TCRdb handled the public reads itself, with Q25 trimming in fastp and clone calling in MiXCR, and kept productive beta chains. Each entry merges the rows of one CDR3 protein and shows their most common DNA and genes. Recorded for this sample are roughly 710,000 distinct CDR3 sequences; 13% to 15% of them occurred a single time. The biggest ten clones account for 6.5% to 8% of the sample. The sequencing here drew on PBMCs from blood, taken around 15 days before vaccination. The receptors here all came from a man in his fifties who received an inactivated influenza vaccine. Donor details come from another sample of the same person, matched by shared clones.

A few counts support this clonotype. The junction shows a germline mismatch at one end, possibly a read error. The chain employs TRBV7-7 and TRBJ2-7, with D hard to call. This CDR3 contains 14 residues. Germline V gives CDR1 SSHAT, CDR2 FNYEAQ (reference sequence). DNA of the CDR3: TGTGCTAGCAGCTTAAATGCCCTGGGCTACGAGCAGTACTTC. Amino acid sequence: CASSLNALGYEQYF.

The V and J genes are TRBV6-2 or TRBV6-3 and TRBJ1-6; 7 nucleotides match TRBD1. This CDR3 has 19 residues. Germline values: CDR1 MNHEY, CDR2 SVGEGT. After removal of 0 bases from V and 0 bases from J, the junction contained 8 bases not matched to a gene. CDR3 in DNA: TGTGCCAGCAGTTACTCGACAGGGAGGGAGAGCTCCTATAATTCACCCCTCCACTTT. This gives the protein CASSYSTGRESSYNSPLHF.